These 31 T cell receptor beta chains share one sample of origin, sequenced in a study of T cells in Graves' hyperthyroidism and ophthalmopathy. RNA transcripts were the template for amplifying TCR beta CDR3 regions. HTBI primers were used for first-round RT-PCR of the TCR CDR3. TCRdb reprocessed the multiplex PCR reads via MiXCR and lists one record per CDR3 protein. This table has 250,000 to 300,000 distinct CDR3 sequences, approximately 14% appearing once. What was sequenced was blood. Receptors were obtained from a woman aged 40 to 55 with Graves' hyperthyroidism.

This clonotype has only a few counts. At one boundary the junction diverges from the germline segment, which might be a read error. This chain joins TRBV7-2 and TRBJ2-5, with TRBD2 as a possible D gene (7 bases). CDR1 and CDR2 from the germline V gene are SGHTA and FQGNSA. The CDR3 is 15 amino acids. The CDR3 region is CVSSLGGGAQETQYF. In DNA form, the CDR3 reads TGTGTCAGCAGCTTAGGGGGGGGGGCTCAAGAGACCCAGTACTTC.

This clonotype has more than one count but fewer than ten. This rearrangement joins TRBV7-9 to TRBJ2-1; 8 bases agree with TRBD2. The CDR3 covers 15 residues. With V trimmed by 5 bases and J by 5 bases, 8 bases remained unmatched. Germline CDR1 is SEHNR and CDR2 is FQNEAQ (reference sequence). The CDR3 region is CASSSYGREHNEQFF. CDR3 in DNA: TGTGCCAGCAGCAGTTACGGGAGGGAACACAATGAGCAGTTCTTC.

This clonotype was detected many times. V usage is TRBV6-1 and J usage is TRBJ2-1; TRBD2 is a possible D gene (6 bases). The CDR3 spans 13 residues. Per germline, CDR1 MNHNS and CDR2 SASEGT. V lost 2 bases, J lost 9 bases, and 11 bases lay in between. CDR3 DNA: TGTGCCAGCAGTGAAAATTCCGGGGGTGAGCAGTTCTTC. It specifies CASSENSGGEQFF.

This clonotype has ten or more counts. The chain is built from TRBV29-1 and TRBJ2-1; D is undetermined. V lost 4 bases, J lost 6 bases, and 10 bases lay in between. Per the germline V gene, CDR1 is SQVTM and CDR2 is ANQGSEA. This CDR3 region has 12 residues. The CDR3 DNA sequence: TGCAGCGTTGTCGGTGGGGTCAATGAGCAGTTCTTC. Encoded protein: CSVVGGVNEQFF.

This clonotype was counted only a few times. The rearrangement uses TRBV5-1 and TRBJ1-1; D is unclear. Looked up from germline, CDR1 is SGHRS and CDR2 is YFSETQ. The V end was cut by 1 base, the J end by 0 bases, with 10 bases between. The CDR3 runs to 15 residues. The CDR3 is CASSLTDPMNTEAFF. CDR3 DNA: TGCGCCAGCAGCTTGACAGATCCTATGAACACTGAAGCTTTCTTT.

This clonotype was counted at least ten times. V is TRBV12-3 or TRBV12-4 and J is TRBJ2-6; tentatively, D is TRBD1 or TRBD2 (5 bases each). Trimming removed 3 bases at V and 1 base at J, with 13 bases between. The CDR3 runs 17 residues. The CDR3 reads CASSFGAEESGANVLTF. In nucleotides, the CDR3 is TGTGCCAGCAGTTTCGGGGCTGAGGAATCTGGGGCCAACGTCCTGACTTTC.

In its sample, this clonotype was seen many times. The V and J genes are TRBV28 and TRBJ2-5, with 7 nucleotides matching TRBD1. The CDR3 sequence is 16 residues long. Germline values: CDR1 MDHEN, CDR2 SYDVKM. V gave up 2 bases and J gave up 4 bases; unmatched junction bases: 10. The CDR3 sequence: CASSLIPSTGTETQYF. CDR3 coding DNA: TGTGCCAGCAGTTTAATCCCTTCGACAGGGACAGAGACCCAGTACTTC.

This clonotype was recorded many times. V gene TRBV5-1 combines with J gene TRBJ2-2; 12 positions agree with TRBD2. The V gene end was trimmed by 0 bases and the J gene end by 4 bases; junction bases not matched to a gene: 4. This CDR3 region has 17 residues. The germline V gene has CDR1 SGHRS and CDR2 YFSETQ. The CDR3 sequence: CASSLGLAGALTGELFF. CDR3 coding DNA: TGCGCCAGCAGCTTGGGACTAGCGGGAGCCCTCACCGGGGAGCTGTTTTTT.

At least ten counts were recorded for this clonotype. V gene TRBV18 combines with J gene TRBJ2-7, with TRBD2 as a possible D gene (5 bases). V shed 3 bases and J shed 2 bases, with 8 bases lying between them. Per germline, CDR1 KGHSH and CDR2 LQKENI. The CDR3 covers 13 residues. The DNA of the CDR3 is TGTGCCAGCTCACCGGGAGAGGCCTACGAGCAGTACTTC. This sequence encodes CASSPGEAYEQYF.

This clonotype was found many times. The rearrangement links TRBV28 to TRBJ2-7; TRBD1 agrees at 7 bases. The CDR3 totals 17 residues. Germline-derived CDR1 and CDR2 are MDHEN and SYDVKM. Trimming took 2 bases from V and 0 from J; bases not matched to a gene: 10. The CDR3 region is CASSLEQGKWGSYEQYF. The CDR3 nucleotides are TGTGCCAGCAGTTTAGAACAGGGGAAGTGGGGCTCCTACGAGCAGTACTTC.

This clonotype came up many times. The CDR3 bases are TGTGCCATCAGTGATTACAGGGTTGCAGGAAACACCATATATTTT. Translating it yields CAISDYRVAGNTIYF. The chain employs TRBV10-3 and TRBJ1-3; D is possibly TRBD1 (6 bases). Deletions cut 3 bases from V and 4 bases from J, with 13 bases between. Germline V gives CDR1 ENHRY, CDR2 SYGVKD. CDR3 length: 15 amino acids.

There are many counts of this clonotype. The chain carries TRBV14 and TRBJ2-2; tentative D call: TRBD2 (5 bases). In germline, CDR1 is SGHDN, CDR2 FVKESK. The CDR3 spans 13 residues. V was cut by 2 bases and J by 7 bases, with 8 bases left in between. The CDR3 DNA follows: TGTGCCAGCAGCCAACTAGCTGGCGGGGAGCTGTTTTTT. This gives the protein CASSQLAGGELFF.

There are many counts of this clonotype. J is TRBJ2-1 and V is TRBV2; 7 positions match TRBD2. The CDR3 contains 14 residues. J gave up 8 bases and V 6 bases, and 10 bases lay outside the gene matches. Germline CDR1 and CDR2: SNHLY and FYNNEI. CDR3 in amino acids: CASSAGADNDEQFF. CDR3 nucleotide sequence: TGTGCCAGCAGCGCGGGAGCAGATAATGATGAGCAGTTCTTC. Looking up the rest from reference TRBV2 and TRBJ2-1 gives the full variable domain: EPEVTQTPSHQVTQMGQEVILRCVPISNHLYFYWYRQILGQKVEFLVSFYNNEISEKSEIFDDQFSVERPDGSNFTLKIRSTKLEDSAMYFCASSAGADNDEQFFGPGTRLTVL.

At least ten counts were recorded for this clonotype. This chain joins TRBV29-1 and TRBJ2-5, with TRBD1 matching over 7 bases. The CDR3 sequence is 13 residues long. Germline loops: CDR1 SQVTM, CDR2 ANQGSEA. The junction had 4 bases not matched to a gene; V was cut back by 3 bases and J by 3 bases. CDR3 DNA sequence: TGCAGCGTTGACCGAGGGGGCGAAGAGACCCAGTACTTC. It codes for CSVDRGGEETQYF.

This clonotype was seen at least ten times. V usage is TRBV20-1 and J usage is TRBJ1-5; TRBD1 matches 9 bases. V lost 6 bases, J lost 5 bases, and 8 bases stayed unmatched. The germline V gene encodes CDR1 DFQATT and CDR2 SNEGSKA (reference sequence). The CDR3 has 14 residues. The CDR3 DNA reads TGCAGTGCGCTGAAGGGACAGGGCGATCAGCCCCAGCATTTT. It encodes CSALKGQGDQPQHF.

About this clonotype itself: One end of the junction is discordant with germline, which a read error may explain. The chain recombines TRBV7-8 with TRBJ2-7; the D gene is possibly TRBD2 (6 bases). The CDR3 has 16 residues. Per the germline V gene, CDR1 is SGHVS and CDR2 is FQNEAQ. The CDR3 reads CASNLRGSLDSYEQYF. For the CDR3, the DNA is TGTGCCAGCAACTTACGGGGGAGTCTAGACTCCTACGAGCAGTACTTC.

The table lists this clonotype with many counts. J is TRBJ1-2 and V is TRBV12-3 or TRBV12-4; D perhaps matches TRBD1 (5 bases). Deletions cut 3 bases from V and 4 bases from J, with 12 bases between. This CDR3 has 14 residues. The CDR3 bases are TGTGCCAGCAGTTTCGGCAGGAGGGGCTATGGCTACACCTTC. This codes for CASSFGRRGYGYTF.

The chain combines TRBV5-6 with TRBJ2-5; D remains ambiguous. CDR1 and CDR2 (germline): SGHDT, YYEEEE. The CDR3 is 12 residues long. Trimming cost V 2 bases and J 6 bases, with 8 bases left between them. The CDR3 nucleotides are TGTGCCAGCAGCTTTCAGTTACAGACCCAGTACTTC. Its protein product is CASSFQLQTQYF. The full variable domain, with the rest looked up from reference TRBV5-6 and TRBJ2-5, is DAGVTQSPTHLIKTRGQQVTLRCSPKSGHDTVSWYQQALGQGPQFIFQYYEEEERQRGNFPDRFSGHQFPNYSSELNVNALLLGDSALYLCASSFQLQTQYFGPGTRLLVL.

This clonotype was counted between two and nine times. The V gene is TRBV20-1, the J gene TRBJ2-1, with 8 bases fitting TRBD2. CDR3 size: 13 residues. Germline CDR1 DFQATT, CDR2 SNEGSKA (reference sequence). The junction had 8 bases not matched to a gene; V was cut back by 6 bases and J by 7 bases. The CDR3 DNA sequence: TGCAGTGCGGTCGGGAGGGCCTCGAATGAGCAGTTCTTC. Translation: CSAVGRASNEQFF.

This clonotype was picked up many times. The chain employs TRBV20-1 and TRBJ2-2; TRBD2 aligns across 8 bases. With V trimmed by 3 bases and J by 4 bases, 4 bases remained unmatched. Germline CDR1 reads DFQATT; CDR2 reads SNEGSKA (reference sequence). The CDR3 length is 14 residues. The CDR3 sequence: CSASGRAATGELFF. For the CDR3, the DNA is TGCAGTGCTAGCGGGAGGGCGGCCACCGGGGAGCTGTTTTTT.

This clonotype was counted many times. The chain couples TRBV11-2 to TRBJ2-2; 10 nucleotides match TRBD2. This CDR3 contains 18 residues. Trimming at V came to 5 bases and at J to 2 bases, leaving 11 bases not matched to a gene. Germline-derived CDR1 and CDR2 are SGHAT and FQNNGV. The CDR3 DNA is TGTGCCAGCAGCCCCACGGGACTAGCGTTACCAAACACCGGGGAGCTGTTTTTT. Protein product: CASSPTGLALPNTGELFF.

The chain recombines TRBV30 with TRBJ1-6; D gene unclear. Germline assignment: CDR1 GTSNPN and CDR2 SVGIG (reference sequence). Trimming shortened V by 4 bases and J by 8 bases, and 15 bases separated the two germline ends. The CDR3 sequence is 14 residues long. In DNA, the CDR3 is TGTGCCTGGAATGTTAGGATGACCGATTCACCCCTCCACTTT. It encodes CAWNVRMTDSPLHF.

There are many counts of this clonotype. This rearrangement joins TRBV27 to TRBJ2-3; D is undetermined. CDR3 length equals 13 residues. V was clipped by 4 bases and J by 0 bases, with 5 bases between them. The germline gives CDR1 MNHEY, CDR2 SMNVEV (reference sequence). The CDR3 DNA is TGTGCCAGCAGTTCACTCAGCACAGATACGCAGTATTTT. Protein: CASSSLSTDTQYF.

This clonotype was counted between two and nine times. The chain has TRBV29-1 and TRBJ2-1, with D tentatively TRBD1 (5 bases). Germline V gene sequence: CDR1 SQVTM, CDR2 ANQGSEA. V shed 3 bases and J shed 6 bases, with 12 bases lying between them. The CDR3 loop spans 13 amino acids. The CDR3, as DNA: TGCAGCGTTGATGGGCAGGGTGGCAATGAGCAGTTCTTC. Translating gives CSVDGQGGNEQFF.

This clonotype was seen at least ten times. This chain connects TRBV6-1 to TRBJ2-6; maybe TRBD1 (6 bases). Trimming pared 6 bases from V and 0 bases from J, leaving 18 bases between. The CDR3 sequence is 18 residues long. Germline CDR1 reads MNHNS; CDR2 reads SASEGT. CDR3 protein: CASRPRQVIYSGANVLTF. CDR3 DNA: TGTGCCAGCAGGCCAAGACAGGTTATATACTCTGGGGCCAACGTCCTGACTTTC.

The chain has TRBV6-6 and TRBJ2-7, with D unclear. V gave up 2 bases and J gave up 3 bases, with 5 bases separating them. Germline V CDR1 and CDR2: MNHNY, SVGAGI (reference sequence). The CDR3 extends over 12 amino acids. The CDR3: CASSYKGYEQYF. The DNA of the CDR3 is TGTGCCAGCAGTTACAAAGGCTACGAGCAGTACTTC.

In its sample, this clonotype was seen many times. The chain uses TRBV6-2 or TRBV6-3 and TRBJ1-5; D remains unclear. Between the trimmed V and J ends, which lost 4 bases and 5 bases, there was a span of 12 bases. The CDR3 spans 14 residues. Germline values: CDR1 MNHEY, CDR2 SVGEGT. The CDR3 region has the DNA TGTGCCAGCAGTTCTCTACGCCGGGATCAGCCCCAGCATTTT. The encoded protein is CASSSLRRDQPQHF.

This clonotype was counted ten times or more. V gene TRBV30 combines with J gene TRBJ1-2; D not certain. CDR3 length equals 11 residues. Germline CDR1 reads GTSNPN; CDR2 reads SVGIG (reference sequence). V lost 1 base and J 8 bases, leaving 8 bases between the germline ends. The CDR3 region is CAWSGGGGYTF. CDR3 in DNA: TGTGCCTGGAGTGGGGGAGGAGGCTACACCTTC.

This chain uses TRBV24-1 with TRBJ2-1; 9 nucleotides line up with TRBD1. The CDR3 totals 17 residues. Germline V gene sequence: CDR1 KGHDR, CDR2 SFDVKD. J lost 12 bases, V lost 4 bases, and 18 bases had no gene match. The CDR3 nucleotides read TGTGCCACCAGTGACGCCGGGACAGGGCCTCGGACCGTTGGGCAGTTCTTC. Translation: CATSDAGTGPRTVGQFF.

This clonotype was counted ten times or more. The genes are TRBV7-9 and TRBJ1-2, with D possibly matching TRBD1 (5 bases). CDR3 size: 15 residues. V was shortened by 4 bases and J by 0 bases, with 12 bases between the two germline ends. Germline CDR1 and CDR2: SEHNR and FQNEAQ (reference sequence). Written as DNA, the CDR3 is TGTGCCAGCAGCTCAGGGACCCCGACTAACTATGGCTACACCTTC. Its protein is CASSSGTPTNYGYTF.

The table lists this clonotype with many counts. The chain joins TRBV12-3 or TRBV12-4 to TRBJ1-2; TRBD1 agrees at 8 bases. J gave up 8 bases and V 6 bases, and 8 bases lay outside the gene matches. CDR3 length: 13 amino acids. DNA of the CDR3: TGTGCCAGCAGAAGAGGACAGGGAGGAGGCTACACCTTC. As protein: CASRRGQGGGYTF.